These 19 T cell receptor beta chains were all obtained from the same sample, sequenced in a study of Ad26.COV2.S vaccination and SARS-CoV-2 variants. Treatment specified: roughly 20 received Ad26.COV2.S at low or high dose, single or two shots; about five received placebo; per-sample allocation not given. Vaccine and placebo recipients were sampled on day 63 after the first injection. The assay was immunoSEQ multiplex PCR, and TCRdb's table has in-frame clones only and misses some. The data show roughly 300,000 clones, with 88% seen just once and 6.4% held by the top ten. The material sequenced was peripheral blood, taken in a trial of Ad26.COV2.S vaccine versus placebo. These receptors originate from a person between 18 and 59 years old who received the Ad26.COV2.S COVID-19 vaccine or a placebo.

Note on this clone: This sample includes further DNA sequences coding for the same CDR3. The genes are TRBV7-2 and TRBJ1-5; 9 positions agree with TRBD1. CDR1 is SGHTA and CDR2 is FQGNSA in the germline V gene. This CDR3 contains 15 residues. After removal of 3 bases from V and 1 base from J, the junction contained 1 base not matched to a gene. CDR3 sequence: CASSLGTGSNQPQHF. Written as DNA, the CDR3 is TGTGCCAGCAGCTTGGGGACAGGGAGCAATCAGCCCCAGCATTTT.

This clone was detected only a few times. The gene calls are TRBV11-2 and TRBJ2-7; tentatively, D is TRBD2 (6 bases). Germline V gives CDR1 SGHAT, CDR2 FQNNGV. V lost 5 bases and J 11 bases, leaving 19 bases between the germline ends. This CDR3 comprises 13 residues. The CDR3 is CASSRLGGPGEYF. The CDR3 DNA is TGTGCCAGCAGCCGACTGGGGGGACCTGGCGAGTACTTC. Filled out from reference TRBV11-2 and TRBJ2-7, the complete variable domain reads EAGVAQSPRYKIIEKRQSVAFWCNPISGHATLYWYQQILGQGPKLLIQFQNNGVVDDSQLPKDRFSAERLKGVDSTLKIQPAKLEDSAVYLCASSRLGGPGEYFGPGTRLTVT.

Only one count was recorded for this clone. J is TRBJ1-2 and V is TRBV3-1 (or the pseudogene TRBV3-2); 8 nucleotides match TRBD1. The CDR3 spans 15 residues. CDR1 LGHDT and CDR2 YNNKEL come from the germline V gene (reference sequence). J lost 8 bases, V lost 3 bases, and 11 bases had no gene match. In DNA form, the CDR3 reads TGTGCCAGCAGCCACTACAGGACAGGGTTCGTCGGCTACACCTTC. Residues: CASSHYRTGFVGYTF.

The V gene is TRBV28, the J gene TRBJ1-5; TRBD1 agrees at 7 bases. The CDR3 spans 16 residues. The V segment lost 4 bases and the J segment 0 bases; nucleotides outside the gene matches: 6. The germline CDR1 and CDR2 sequences are MDHEN and SYDVKM. The CDR3 coding sequence is TGTGCCAGCAGTTCTAACAGGGGTTATAGCAATCAGCCCCAGCATTTT. The encoded protein is CASSSNRGYSNQPQHF.

The rearrangement uses TRBV7-2 and TRBJ2-5; the match to TRBD2 covers 7 bases. This CDR3 comprises 13 residues. From germline, CDR1 is SGHTA and CDR2 FQGNSA. J lost 4 bases, V lost 6 bases, and 5 bases had no gene match. The CDR3 spells CASSKGGIETQYF. For the CDR3, the DNA is TGTGCCAGCAGTAAGGGAGGGATAGAGACCCAGTACTTC.

This clone was observed once. The chain couples TRBV28 to TRBJ2-7; a possible D gene is TRBD1 (5 bases). This CDR3 is 14 amino acids long. Germline CDR1 reads MDHEN; CDR2 reads SYDVKM. Trimming removed 4 bases from V and 3 bases from J, with 13 bases in between. CDR3 bases: TGTGCCAGCAGTTCCTTGGACATAAACTACGAGCAGTACTTC. This codes for CASSSLDINYEQYF.

The gene calls are TRBV27 and TRBJ2-7; 11 bases are shared with TRBD1. This CDR3 is built from 16 residues. Germline lookup yields CDR1 MNHEY and CDR2 SMNVEV (reference sequence). Trimming at V came to 5 bases and at J to 4 bases, leaving 10 bases not matched to a gene. For the CDR3, the DNA is TGTGCCAGCAGTCCTTCACGGACAGGGGGCTGGTACGAGCAGTACTTC. Translated: CASSPSRTGGWYEQYF.

The gene calls are TRBV30 and TRBJ1-4; TRBD1 is a possible D gene (5 bases). This CDR3 is 13 amino acids long. Trimming cost V 2 bases and J 5 bases, with 9 bases left between them. Germline-derived CDR1 and CDR2 are GTSNPN and SVGIG (reference sequence). The CDR3: CAWSQGENEKLFF. The CDR3 DNA is TGTGCCTGGAGTCAGGGCGAGAATGAAAAACTGTTTTTT.

This sequence joins TRBV9 and TRBJ2-1, with D hard to call. In germline, CDR1 is SGDLS, CDR2 YYNGEE. Trimming took 3 bases from V and 9 from J, leaving 7 bases between them. This CDR3 contains 11 residues. CDR3 DNA: TGTGCCAGCAGCGCCCGAGGTGAGCAGTTCTTC. It translates to CASSARGEQFF. The full variable domain, with the rest looked up from reference TRBV9 and TRBJ2-1, is DSGVTQTPKHLITATGQRVTLRCSPRSGDLSVYWYQQSLDQGLQFLIQYYNGEERAKGNILERFSAQQFPDLHSELNLSSLELGDSALYFCASSARGEQFFGPGTRLTVL.

The chain carries TRBV9 and TRBJ2-7; TRBD2 is a possible D gene (6 bases). Germline CDR1 is SGDLS and CDR2 is YYNGEE. V gave up 4 bases and J gave up 3 bases, with 17 bases separating them. The CDR3 contains 15 residues. The CDR3 here is CASSYGVGGNYEQYF. In DNA, the CDR3 is TGTGCCAGCAGCTACGGGGTCGGGGGAAACTACGAGCAGTACTTC. Filled out from reference TRBV9 and TRBJ2-7, the complete variable domain reads DSGVTQTPKHLITATGQRVTLRCSPRSGDLSVYWYQQSLDQGLQFLIQYYNGEERAKGNILERFSAQQFPDLHSELNLSSLELGDSALYFCASSYGVGGNYEQYFGPGTRLTVT.

This chain links TRBV12-5 with TRBJ2-2; perhaps TRBD2 as D (6 bases). Germline CDR1 LGHNT, CDR2 FRNRAP. The V and J ends lost 4 bases and 6 bases respectively, with 6 bases between them. The CDR3 is made up of 12 amino acids. CDR3 sequence reads: CASGWGAGELFF. CDR3 DNA sequence: TGTGCTAGTGGTTGGGGGGCCGGGGAGCTGTTTTTT.

This clone was counted a few times. J is TRBJ2-7 and V is TRBV6-5; 10 positions match TRBD2. CDR1 and CDR2 from the germline V gene are MNHEY and SVGAGI. The CDR3 is 15 residues long. V lost 3 bases and J lost 6; bases outside the gene matches: 8. CDR3: CASSYTSGAHLEQYF. In DNA form, the CDR3 reads TGTGCCAGCAGTTATACTAGCGGGGCTCACCTCGAGCAGTACTTC.

The chain has TRBV27 and TRBJ1-1; 12 positions match TRBD1. V gave up 3 bases and J gave up 8 bases; unmatched junction bases: 4. This CDR3 is built from 14 residues. CDR1 and CDR2 from the germline V gene are MNHEY and SMNVEV (reference sequence). In nucleotides, the CDR3 is TGTGCCAGCAGTTTTGGGACAGGGGGCAGGGAAGCTTTCTTT. Protein product: CASSFGTGGREAFF.

This chain joins TRBV4-3 and TRBJ2-1, with D uncertain. The CDR3 runs 16 residues. CDR1 and CDR2 from the germline V gene are LGHNA and YSLEER. V lost 1 base and J lost 3, with 13 bases in between. In DNA form, the CDR3 reads TGCGCCAGCAGCCAAGGACCATCTGATATCTACAATGAGCAGTTCTTC. Encoded protein: CASSQGPSDIYNEQFF.

J is TRBJ1-1 and V is TRBV30; D might be TRBD1 (5 bases). Germline CDR1 reads GTSNPN; CDR2 reads SVGIG (reference sequence). This CDR3 has 12 amino acids. The V gene lost 2 bases and the J gene lost 8 bases, with 12 bases spanning the gap. The CDR3 protein is CAWSRPGREAFF. DNA for the CDR3: TGTGCCTGGAGTCGCCCGGGACGCGAAGCTTTCTTT.

This clone was recorded once. The chain joins TRBV12-3 or TRBV12-4 to TRBJ1-2; D is ambiguous. V dropped 7 bases and J dropped 5 bases, with 11 bases sitting between them. CDR3 length: 12 amino acids. CDR3 bases: TGTGCCAGCAATAATGAGGGTTATGGCTACACCTTC. As protein: CASNNEGYGYTF.

The V call is TRBV30, the J call TRBJ1-3; D not resolved. CDR3 length equals 11 residues. V shed 1 base and J shed 9 bases, with 7 bases lying between them. From germline, CDR1 is GTSNPN and CDR2 SVGIG (reference sequence). CDR3 DNA sequence: TGTGCCTGGAGTGACCGTACCACCATATATTTT. Translating gives CAWSDRTTIYF.

The rearrangement links TRBV30 to TRBJ2-7; 8 bases are shared with TRBD1. The CDR3 has 14 residues. Germline V gene sequence: CDR1 GTSNPN, CDR2 SVGIG (reference sequence). V shed 4 bases, J shed 7 bases, and the junction held 12 bases outside the gene matches. In DNA form, the CDR3 reads TGTGCCTGGACCTCCGGGACAGGTCCCTGGGAGCAGTACTTC. The encoded protein is CAWTSGTGPWEQYF.

The gene calls are TRBV27 and TRBJ1-4; D is ambiguous. Trimming cost V 3 bases and J 6 bases, with 14 bases left between them. CDR1 is MNHEY and CDR2 is SMNVEV in the germline V gene (reference sequence). The CDR3 is made up of 15 amino acids. The CDR3 nucleotides read TGTGCCAGCAGTTTTGGAGGCTTCGGCGATGAAAAACTGTTTTTT. Its protein is CASSFGGFGDEKLFF.